The TCR beta chain under discussion was sequenced for a study of T-cell memory formation after mild COVID-19. TCRdb re-called the 5' RACE reads through MiXCR, storing one row per CDR3 protein. Of tens of thousands of distinct CDR3 sequences in the sample, roughly a sixth are singletons; the top ten hold 31%. The CDR3 consists of 18 residues. Trimming left V 4 bases short and J 6 bases short, with 26 bases between. This chain uses TRBV12-3 or TRBV12-4 with TRBJ2-3; D possibly corresponds to TRBD2 (6 bases). This clonotype was obtained from an adult woman who had mild COVID-19 (a few samples of this study predate the infection). Cell type and time point are not known. The sequenced sample consisted of PBMCs or a T cell subset sorted from them (not recorded which). CDR3 sequence (DNA): TGTGCCAGCAGTTCTTTCCCCAGGAGGGCTAGCGTCGTGGATACGCAGTATTTT. It translates to CASSSFPRRASVVDTQYF.